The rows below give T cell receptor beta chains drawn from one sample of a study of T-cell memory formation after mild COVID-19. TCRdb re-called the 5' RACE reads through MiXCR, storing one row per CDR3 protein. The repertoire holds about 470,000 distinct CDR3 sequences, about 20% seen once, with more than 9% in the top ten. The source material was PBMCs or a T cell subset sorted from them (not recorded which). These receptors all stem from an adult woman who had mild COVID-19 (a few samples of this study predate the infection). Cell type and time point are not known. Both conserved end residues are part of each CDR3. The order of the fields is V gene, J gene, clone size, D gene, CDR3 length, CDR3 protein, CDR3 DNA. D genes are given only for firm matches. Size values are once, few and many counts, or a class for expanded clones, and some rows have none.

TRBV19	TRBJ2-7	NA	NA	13	CASRSGTSTEQYF	TGTGCCAGTAGGTCCGGGACCTCGACGGAGCAGTACTTC
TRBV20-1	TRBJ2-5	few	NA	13	CSARSNRKETQYF	TGCAGTGCTAGGTCGAACAGAAAAGAGACCCAGTACTTC
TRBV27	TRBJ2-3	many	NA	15	CASSPGAWVTDTQYF	TGTGCCAGCAGTCCAGGGGCCTGGGTCACAGATACGCAGTATTTT
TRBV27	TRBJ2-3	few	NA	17	CASSLGPTGIPTDTQYF	TGTGCCAGCAGTCTGGGTCCAACAGGGATCCCCACAGATACGCAGTATTTT
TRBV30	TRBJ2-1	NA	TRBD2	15	CAWSRLAGIYNEQFF	TGTGCCTGGAGTCGACTAGCGGGAATTTACAATGAGCAGTTCTTC
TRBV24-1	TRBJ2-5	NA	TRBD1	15	CATSDLRDSQETQYF	TGTGCCACCAGTGATTTGCGGGACAGCCAAGAGACCCAGTACTTC
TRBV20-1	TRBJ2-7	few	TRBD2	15	CSASRLAGGSYEQYF	TGCAGTGCTAGCAGACTAGCGGGAGGCTCCTACGAGCAGTACTTC
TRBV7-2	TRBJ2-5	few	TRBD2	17	CASSDTGLAGVGETQYF	TGTGCCAGCAGCGATACCGGACTAGCGGGAGTTGGGGAGACCCAGTACTTC
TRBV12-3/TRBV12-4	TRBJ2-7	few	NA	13	CASRPTGTYEQYF	TGTGCCAGCAGGCCGACAGGAACCTACGAGCAGTACTTC
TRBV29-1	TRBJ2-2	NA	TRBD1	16	CSVEAGTGMYTGELFF	TGCAGCGTTGAAGCCGGGACAGGGATGTACACCGGGGAGCTGTTTTTT
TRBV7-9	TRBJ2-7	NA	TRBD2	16	CASSATGTSASYEQYF	TGTGCCAGCAGCGCCACCGGGACTAGCGCGTCCTACGAGCAGTACTTC
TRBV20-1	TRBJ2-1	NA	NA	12	CSARKEGNEQFF	TGCAGTGCCCGAAAGGAGGGCAATGAGCAGTTCTTC
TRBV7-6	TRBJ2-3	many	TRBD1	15	CASSLRGTGPDTQYF	TGTGCCAGCAGCTTACGAGGGACAGGGCCAGATACGCAGTATTTT
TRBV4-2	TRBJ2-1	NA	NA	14	CASSSTGADNEQFF	TGTGCCAGCAGCTCCACGGGAGCGGACAATGAGCAGTTCTTC
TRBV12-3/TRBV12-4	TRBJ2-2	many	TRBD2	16	CASSRGRPPSTGELFF	TGTGCCAGCAGCCGCGGGAGGCCACCCTCCACCGGGGAGCTGTTTTTT
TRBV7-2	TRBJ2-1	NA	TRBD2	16	CASSLSRTSGYNEQFF	TGTGCCAGCAGCTTATCAAGGACTAGCGGCTACAATGAGCAGTTCTTC
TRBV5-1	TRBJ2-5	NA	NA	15	CASRFRGHFQETQYF	TGCGCCAGCAGGTTCCGGGGACACTTTCAAGAGACCCAGTACTTC
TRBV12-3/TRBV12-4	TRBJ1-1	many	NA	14	CASSLSRAQGEAFF	TGTGCCAGCAGTTTGAGCAGGGCGCAGGGTGAAGCTTTCTTT
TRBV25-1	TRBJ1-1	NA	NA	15	CASSESGVLNTEAFF	TGTGCCAGCAGTGAATCTGGGGTGCTGAACACTGAAGCTTTCTTT
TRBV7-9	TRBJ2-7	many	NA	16	CASSLVLRRQTYEQYF	TGTGCCAGCAGCTTAGTACTGCGGCGACAAACCTACGAGCAGTACTTC
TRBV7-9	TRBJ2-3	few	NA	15	CASSPTGQSTDTQYF	TGTGCCAGCAGCCCTACAGGACAGAGCACAGATACGCAGTATTTT
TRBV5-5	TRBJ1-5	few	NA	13	CASSHEDFQPQHF	TGTGCCAGCAGCCATGAGGATTTTCAGCCCCAGCATTTT
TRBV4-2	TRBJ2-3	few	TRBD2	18	CASSQDERGGVYTDTQYF	TGTGCCAGCAGCCAAGATGAGCGGGGGGGCGTGTACACAGATACGCAGTATTTT
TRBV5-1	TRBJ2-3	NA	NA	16	CASSSTGGWGPDTQYF	TGCGCCAGCAGCTCTACCGGTGGATGGGGTCCAGATACGCAGTATTTT
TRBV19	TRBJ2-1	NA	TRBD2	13	CASTEREDNEQFF	TGTGCCAGTACGGAGCGGGAGGACAATGAGCAGTTCTTC
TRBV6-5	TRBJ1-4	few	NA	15	CAREGQGGEGEKLFF	TGTGCCAGAGAGGGTCAGGGAGGCGAGGGTGAAAAACTGTTTTTT
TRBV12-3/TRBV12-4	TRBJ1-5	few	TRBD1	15	CASSDLTGVGQPQHF	TGTGCCAGCAGTGACCTAACAGGGGTAGGTCAGCCCCAGCATTTT
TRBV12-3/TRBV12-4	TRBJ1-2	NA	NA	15	CASSSAGAHPYGYTF	TGTGCCAGCAGTTCTGCAGGGGCCCACCCCTATGGCTACACCTTC
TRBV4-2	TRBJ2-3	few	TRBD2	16	CASSPRLSGGVYTQYF	TGTGCCAGCAGCCCTCGGCTGAGCGGGGGAGTTTATACGCAGTATTTT
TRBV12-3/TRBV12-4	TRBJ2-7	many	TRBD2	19	CASSPGESGLAVQTYEQYF	TGTGCCAGCAGTCCGGGGGAGTCGGGACTAGCGGTCCAAACCTACGAGCAGTACTTC
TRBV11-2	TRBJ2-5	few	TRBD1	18	CASSLDSWAEQGRETQYF	TGTGCCAGCAGCTTAGATTCATGGGCCGAACAGGGGAGAGAGACCCAGTACTTC
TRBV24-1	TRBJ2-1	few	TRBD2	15	CATSDLVVAGDEQFF	TGTGCCACCAGTGATTTGGTGGTAGCGGGGGATGAGCAGTTCTTC
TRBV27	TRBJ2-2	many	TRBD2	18	CASSMPGLAGGGTGELFF	TGTGCCAGCAGTATGCCGGGACTAGCGGGAGGAGGGACCGGGGAGCTGTTTTTT
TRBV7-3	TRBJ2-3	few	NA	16	CASSRDGIAMGDTQYF	TGTGCCAGCAGCCGCGACGGGATAGCAATGGGAGATACGCAGTATTTT
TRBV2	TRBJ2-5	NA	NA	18	CASSSSDGLIEPVETQYF	TGTGCCAGCAGCTCTTCGGACGGCCTCATTGAACCGGTGGAGACCCAGTACTTC
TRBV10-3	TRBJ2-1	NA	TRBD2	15	CAISDILAGAREQFF	TGTGCCATCAGTGACATACTAGCGGGAGCCCGGGAGCAGTTCTTC
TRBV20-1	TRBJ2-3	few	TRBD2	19	CSARFFSSGGPTLRGTQYF	TGCAGTGCTAGATTCTTTAGTAGCGGGGGGCCTACACTCCGTGGTACGCAGTATTTT
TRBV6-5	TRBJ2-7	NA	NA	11	CASRDGYEQYF	TGTGCCAGCCGCGACGGCTACGAGCAGTACTTC
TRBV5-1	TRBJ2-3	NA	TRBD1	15	CASSPTGVTADTQYF	TGCGCCAGCAGCCCGACAGGGGTCACCGCAGATACGCAGTATTTT
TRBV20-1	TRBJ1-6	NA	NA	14	CSAREPLVNSPLHF	TGCAGTGCTAGAGAGCCTCTGGTAAATTCACCCCTCCACTTT
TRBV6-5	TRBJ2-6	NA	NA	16	CASRRNSRAGANVLTF	TGTGCCAGCAGGCGAAATAGCAGGGCTGGGGCCAACGTCCTGACTTTC
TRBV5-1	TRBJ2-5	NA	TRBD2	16	CASIQVGGANAETQYF	TGCGCCAGCATCCAGGTCGGGGGGGCGAATGCGGAGACCCAGTACTTC
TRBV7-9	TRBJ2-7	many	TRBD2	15	CASRKAGGPPDEQYF	TGTGCCAGCAGGAAAGCGGGAGGGCCCCCGGACGAGCAGTACTTC
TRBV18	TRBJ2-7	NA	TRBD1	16	CASSPRRTGHSYEQYF	TGTGCCAGCTCACCACGCAGGACAGGTCACTCCTACGAGCAGTACTTC
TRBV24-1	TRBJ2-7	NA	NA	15	CATSAQGGAPYEQYF	TGTGCCACCAGTGCACAGGGGGGGGCCCCCTACGAGCAGTACTTC
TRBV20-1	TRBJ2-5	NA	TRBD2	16	CSAPGRGTARQETQYF	TGCAGTGCCCCAGGGCGGGGGACTGCACGGCAAGAGACCCAGTACTTC